This T cell receptor (beta chain) was recorded in a study of cytomegalovirus exposure and HLA in healthy donors. With 60 Vbeta and 13 Jbeta primers, the PCR was carried out. Profiled with immunoSEQ multiplex PCR; TCRdb holds only in-frame clones, not every one. The table shows under 200,000 clones, with 75% to 80% occurring only once. Regarding this clone: No antigen is known for it.

V dropped 6 bases and J dropped 2 bases, with 12 bases sitting between them. The CDR3 totals 14 residues. Per germline, CDR1 MDHEN and CDR2 SYDVKM. Study findings and constraints: An Asian-associated ancestry cluster reportedly showed fewer N-insertions than the roughly 600-donor mean in a later analysis. Per published accounts, TCR beta sequences correctly predicted the HLA-A and HLA-B alleles of most subjects. Across donors, presence/absence analyses took sequencing depth to be roughly uniform.

The rearrangement joins TRBV28 to TRBJ2-3; weak D call: TRBD2 (6 bases). Sequenced material: PBMCs. This TCR was recovered from a woman aged 40 to 55 in good health and CMV-seronegative. CDR3 protein: CASSSGGYTDTQYF. The CDR3 region has the DNA TGTGCCAGCAGCTCTGGGGGGTACACAGATACGCAGTATTTT.